Shown below are 3 T cell receptor beta chains from a single sample sequenced in a study of T cell repertoires in cytomegalovirus infection. TCRdb independently ran MiXCR on the reads; one entry per CDR3 protein. The table has 600,000 to 800,000 distinct CDR3 sequences, roughly a quarter seen once. The sample comprised CD8+ T cells from PBMCs. These receptor sequences come from a human donor in good health (CMV status not recorded). Some clones in this sample may be carry-over from other donors' samples.

This clonotype has at least ten counts. The chain recombines TRBV7-9 with TRBJ2-3; D possibly uses TRBD1 or TRBD2 (5 bases each). Germline CDR1 and CDR2: SEHNR and FQNEAQ (reference sequence). The CDR3 spans 15 residues. The V end was cut by 8 bases, the J end by 2 bases, with 17 bases between. The CDR3 is CASGGRSRNTDTQYF. DNA of the CDR3: TGTGCCAGCGGGGGAAGGTCTCGGAACACAGATACGCAGTATTTT.

CDR3 sequence (DNA): TGTGCCAGCAGCACCTCGATCGGGGAAGTGGGGGAGCAGTTCTTC. The encoded protein is CASSTSIGEVGEQFF. V usage is TRBV7-9 and J usage is TRBJ2-1, with a possible D match to TRBD2 (5 bases). This CDR3 is 15 amino acids long. Trimming stripped 5 bases from V and 10 bases from J, with 21 bases between. Germline V lookup: CDR1 SEHNR, CDR2 FQNEAQ (reference sequence).

This clonotype was recorded many times. V usage is TRBV23-1 and J usage is TRBJ2-7; no definite D call. TRBV23-1 is marked as an open reading frame, function uncertain. The V end was cut by 3 bases, the J end by 7 bases, with 7 bases between. The CDR3 sequence is 11 residues long. Written as DNA, the CDR3 is TGCGCCAGCAGTCACCCCTTAGAGCAGTACGTC. Its protein is CASSHPLEQYV.